Below are 2 T cell receptor beta chains sequenced from a single sample in a study of T-cell memory formation after mild COVID-19. TCRdb itself ran the 5' RACE reads through MiXCR, one entry per CDR3 protein. This sample carries a few hundred thousand distinct CDR3 sequences, over 9.5% of them seen once, and the ten largest clones take approximately 3%. Sample: PBMCs or a T cell subset sorted from them (not recorded which). The receptor source for this set is a man aged 18-30 years who had mild COVID-19 (a few samples of this study predate the infection). Cell type and time point are not known.

The chain is built from TRBV10-3 and TRBJ2-3; 10 bases are shared with TRBD1. The germline CDR1 and CDR2 sequences are ENHRY and SYGVKD. There are 18 residues in the CDR3. Unmatched junction bases numbered 7, after V lost 0 bases and J lost 1 base. For the CDR3, the DNA is TGTGCCATCAGTGAGTCGACCCCCGGGACAGGGGGCACAGATACGCAGTATTTT. Translation: CAISESTPGTGGTDTQYF.

A note on this clonotype: Sequence at one end of the junction differs from germline and may be a read error. The gene calls are TRBV6-1 and TRBJ1-5; D is undetermined. Germline V lookup: CDR1 MNHNS, CDR2 SASEGT. The CDR3 is 15 residues long. CDR3 sequence: CASTSGNGHNQTQHF. As DNA, the CDR3 is TGTGCCAGCACCTCGGGGAACGGGCATAATCAGACCCAGCATTTT.